One sample yielded the 2 T cell receptor beta chains listed below, sequenced in a study of blood T cell repertoires in COVID-19. TCRdb's copy holds only in-frame clones and misses some; the assay was immunoSEQ multiplex PCR. The sample yields 78,000 or so clones, about 80% seen once. Input material: peripheral blood. The receptors originated from a woman aged 55-75 years with acute or convalescent COVID-19.

CDR3 bases: TGTGCCTGGAGTGCACGCGGGTTCGGTCAGCCCCAGCATTTT. Protein sequence: CAWSARGFGQPQHF. This chain uses TRBV30 with TRBJ1-5; D call uncertain. This CDR3 is built from 14 residues. Trimming stripped 1 base from V and 6 bases from J, with 13 bases between. CDR1 and CDR2 from the germline V gene are GTSNPN and SVGIG (reference sequence).

The V call is TRBV4-1, the J call TRBJ1-1; D might be TRBD1 (5 bases). CDR3 length: 14 amino acids. V was cut by 6 bases and J by 2 bases, with 13 bases left in between. The germline gives CDR1 MGHRA, CDR2 YSYEKL. The CDR3 sequence: CASSSDQGNTEAFF. The CDR3 DNA sequence: TGCGCCAGCAGTTCGGATCAGGGTAACACTGAAGCTTTCTTT.